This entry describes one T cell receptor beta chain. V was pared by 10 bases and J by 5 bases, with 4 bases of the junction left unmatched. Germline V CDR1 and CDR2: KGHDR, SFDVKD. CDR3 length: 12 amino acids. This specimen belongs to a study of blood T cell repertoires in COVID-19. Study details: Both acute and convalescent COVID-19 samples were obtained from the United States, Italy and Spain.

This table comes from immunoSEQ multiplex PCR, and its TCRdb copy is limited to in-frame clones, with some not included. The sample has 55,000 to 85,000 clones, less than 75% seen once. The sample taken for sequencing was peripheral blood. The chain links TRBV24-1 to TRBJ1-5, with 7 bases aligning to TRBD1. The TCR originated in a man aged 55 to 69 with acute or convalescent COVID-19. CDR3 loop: CATGTVDQPQHF. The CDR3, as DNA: TGTGCCACTGGGACAGTAGATCAGCCCCAGCATTTT.